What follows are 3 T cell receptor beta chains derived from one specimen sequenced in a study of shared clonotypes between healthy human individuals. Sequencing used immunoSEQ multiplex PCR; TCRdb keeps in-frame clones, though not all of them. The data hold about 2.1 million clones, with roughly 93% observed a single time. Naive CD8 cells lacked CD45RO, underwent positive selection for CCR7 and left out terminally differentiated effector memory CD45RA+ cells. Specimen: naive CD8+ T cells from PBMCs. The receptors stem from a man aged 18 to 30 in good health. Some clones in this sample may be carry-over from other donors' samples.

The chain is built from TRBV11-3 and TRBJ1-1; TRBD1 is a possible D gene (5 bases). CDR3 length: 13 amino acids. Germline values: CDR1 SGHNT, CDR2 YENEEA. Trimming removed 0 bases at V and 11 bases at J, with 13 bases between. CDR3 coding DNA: TGTGCCAGCAGCTTAGAGGGGGGGAGGCCGGCTTTCTTT. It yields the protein CASSLEGGRPAFF. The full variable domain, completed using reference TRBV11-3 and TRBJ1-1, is EAGVVQSPRYKIIEKKQPVAFWCNPISGHNTLYWYLQNLGQGPELLIRYENEEAVDDSQLPKDRFSAERLKGVDSTLKIQPAELGDSAVYLCASSLEGGRPAFFGQGTRLTVV.

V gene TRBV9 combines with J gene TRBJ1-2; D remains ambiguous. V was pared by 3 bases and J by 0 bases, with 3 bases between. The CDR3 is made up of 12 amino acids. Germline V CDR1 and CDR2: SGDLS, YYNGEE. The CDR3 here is CASSASNYGYTF. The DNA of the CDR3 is TGTGCCAGCAGCGCATCTAACTATGGCTACACCTTC.

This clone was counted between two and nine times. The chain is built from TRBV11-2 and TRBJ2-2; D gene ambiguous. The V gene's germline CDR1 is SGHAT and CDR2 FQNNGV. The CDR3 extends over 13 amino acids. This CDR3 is CAFGNTNTGELFF. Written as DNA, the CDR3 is TGTGCTTTTGGGAACACGAACACCGGGGAGCTGTTTTTT.